This is a list of T cell receptor beta chains from one sample in a study of T cell responses to AZD1222 COVID-19 vaccine. Measured with immunoSEQ multiplex PCR; TCRdb has only the in-frame clones, and not every one. The repertoire has about 97,000 clones, roughly 90% of them found once; the top ten carry 7.5%. The sequencing here drew on peripheral blood, taken on day 0 of AZD1222 vaccination. The receptors were sampled from an adult in good health. Each CDR3 is given with its conserved first and last residue. The D gene is left open where the match is weak. Size is stated for part of the rows, as once, few or many counts, or as a class when the clone is expanded.

d_gene	j_gene	abundance	v_gene	CDR3nt	CDR3aa
NA	TRBJ1-1	NA	TRBV7-3	TGTGCCAGCAGCTTAACGGCGAACACTGAAGCTTTCTTT	CASSLTANTEAFF
NA	TRBJ2-3	NA	TRBV18	TGTGCCAGCTCACCTCGACTAGACACAGATACGCAGTATTTT	CASSPRLDTDTQYF
TRBD1	TRBJ1-5	NA	TRBV27	TGTGCCAGCAGCTTGACAGGGGGATTTCAGCCCCAGCATTTT	CASSLTGGFQPQHF
NA	TRBJ2-5	NA	TRBV7-9	TGTGCCAGCAGCTTATGGGAGACCCAGTACTTC	CASSLWETQYF
NA	TRBJ2-5	NA	TRBV6-2/TRBV6-3	TGTGCCAGCAGTTCCCGCCTAGGGGGGGAGACCCAGTACTTC	CASSSRLGGETQYF
NA	TRBJ2-7	few	TRBV13	TGTGCCAGCAGTCGGACTACTTCCTACGAGCAGTACTTC	CASSRTTSYEQYF
NA	TRBJ1-1	few	TRBV5-1	TGCGCCAGCAGCTGGGACGGTAACCCTGTCACTGAAGCTTTCTTT	CASSWDGNPVTEAFF
NA	TRBJ2-5	NA	TRBV30	TGTGCCTGGGGAACAGGGCCAGGGACCCAGTACTTC	CAWGTGPGTQYF
NA	TRBJ1-6	NA	TRBV18	TGTGCCAGCTCACCTAGCAACGGTAATTCACCCCTCCACTTT	CASSPSNGNSPLHF
NA	TRBJ1-2	NA	TRBV28	TGTGCCAGCAGTTTTGGGGGGCCAAGCGAGGGCTACACCTTC	CASSFGGPSEGYTF
NA	TRBJ2-5	NA	TRBV29-1	TGCAGCCCCCTCAGTCAAGAGACCCAGTACTTC	CSPLSQETQYF
TRBD1	TRBJ1-4	NA	TRBV7-9	TGTGCCAGCAGCGCGGACAGGACGTATGAAAAACTGTTTTTT	CASSADRTYEKLFF
NA	TRBJ2-7	NA	TRBV7-2	TGTGCCAGCAGCCCAGCTAGGCAGTCCTACGAGCAGTACTTC	CASSPARQSYEQYF
NA	TRBJ1-2	NA	TRBV6-5	TGTGCCAGCAGTTACCAACAGGGAACTAACTATGGCTACACCTTC	CASSYQQGTNYGYTF
TRBD2	TRBJ2-3	NA	TRBV5-4	TGTGCCAGCAGCTTGGGAGGGACTAGCGGGAGAGATACGCAGTATTTT	CASSLGGTSGRDTQYF
NA	TRBJ1-2	once	TRBV29-1	TGCAGCGCCGGTCCTTCCGGAGCTAACTATGGCTACACCTTC	CSAGPSGANYGYTF
NA	TRBJ2-2	NA	TRBV7-8	TGTGCCAGCAGCTTACCCAGGGAGGGGGCCGGGGAGCTGTTTTTT	CASSLPREGAGELFF
NA	TRBJ1-5	NA	TRBV28	TGTGCCAGCAGGCGTAGGGAGGTCGGCAATCAGCCCCAGCATTTT	CASRRREVGNQPQHF
TRBD1	TRBJ1-2	once	TRBV7-2	TGTGCCAGCAGCCCGGGACAGGGAAGAGGCTACACCTTC	CASSPGQGRGYTF
NA	TRBJ2-5	NA	TRBV5-4	TGTGCCAGCAGCTTGGAGGAGACCCAGTACTTC	CASSLEETQYF
NA	TRBJ1-4	NA	TRBV28	TGTGCCAGCAGTCTCTCCGACAGTAATGAAAAACTGTTTTTT	CASSLSDSNEKLFF
NA	TRBJ1-5	NA	TRBV4-3	TGCGCCAGCAGCCAAGATGCTAGGGGGGGGAGCAATCAGCCCCAGCATTTT	CASSQDARGGSNQPQHF
NA	TRBJ1-5	NA	TRBV7-2	TGTGCCAGCAGCTTCGGGAGCAATCAGCCCCAGCATTTT	CASSFGSNQPQHF
TRBD1	TRBJ1-1	NA	TRBV28	TGTGCCAGCAGTTTTCGGTTCGGAGGGGGCCGGACTGAAGCTTTCTTT	CASSFRFGGGRTEAFF